This TCR beta chain derives from a study of beta chain features in type 1 diabetes. V lost 2 bases and J 8 bases, leaving 12 bases between the germline ends. The CDR3 totals 14 residues. Germline CDR1 reads MNHNS; CDR2 reads SASEGT. This clone was counted between two and nine times. Expressed TCRB transcripts were sequenced after all isolated RNA was converted to cDNA. Generated by immunoSEQ multiplex PCR, the TCRdb table keeps only in-frame clones and is missing some. The table shows hundreds of thousands of clones, with roughly 17% occurring only once. Sequenced: naive CD4+ T cells from blood. This sequence joins TRBV6-1 and TRBJ1-4; no firm D call. The TCR was taken from a woman between 18 and 29 years old in good health. The DNA of the CDR3 is TGTGCCAGCAGTGAAATGGGTTTTAACGAAAAACTGTTTTTT. Protein product: CASSEMGFNEKLFF.